This T cell receptor beta chain was sequenced during a study of cytomegalovirus exposure and HLA in healthy donors. Study results and limitations: Most sequenced TCRs were rare (though some public TCRs occurred in many donors). 16,951 TCR beta sequences were associated with HLA alleles at 0.05 false discovery rate in a later analysis. Apparent HLA restriction characterized most CMV-associated TCR beta chains in a later analysis.

Both 60 Vbeta primers and 13 Jbeta primers went into the PCR. Per the study methods: In a later analysis, of about 80 million unique beta chains, around 11 million appeared in at least two donors. The table came from immunoSEQ multiplex PCR; TCRdb's copy has only in-frame clones and leaves some out. Clone size and the V and J calls come from that table; the DNA yielded D and trimming. The repertoire holds around 60,000 clones, with about four fifths as singletons. The CDR3 has 14 residues. V was cut by 0 bases and J by 1 base, with 6 bases left in between. The V gene's germline CDR1 is SEHNR and CDR2 FQNEAQ (reference sequence). On this clone: Its matching antigen is unknown.

The chain uses TRBV7-9 and TRBJ1-1, with D perhaps TRBD1 (5 bases). The sample consisted of PBMCs. This receptor was identified in a man aged 50 or older in good health and CMV-seropositive. The CDR3 bases are TGTGCCAGCAGCTTAGCACAGGCGAACACTGAAGCTTTCTTT. It translates to CASSLAQANTEAFF.